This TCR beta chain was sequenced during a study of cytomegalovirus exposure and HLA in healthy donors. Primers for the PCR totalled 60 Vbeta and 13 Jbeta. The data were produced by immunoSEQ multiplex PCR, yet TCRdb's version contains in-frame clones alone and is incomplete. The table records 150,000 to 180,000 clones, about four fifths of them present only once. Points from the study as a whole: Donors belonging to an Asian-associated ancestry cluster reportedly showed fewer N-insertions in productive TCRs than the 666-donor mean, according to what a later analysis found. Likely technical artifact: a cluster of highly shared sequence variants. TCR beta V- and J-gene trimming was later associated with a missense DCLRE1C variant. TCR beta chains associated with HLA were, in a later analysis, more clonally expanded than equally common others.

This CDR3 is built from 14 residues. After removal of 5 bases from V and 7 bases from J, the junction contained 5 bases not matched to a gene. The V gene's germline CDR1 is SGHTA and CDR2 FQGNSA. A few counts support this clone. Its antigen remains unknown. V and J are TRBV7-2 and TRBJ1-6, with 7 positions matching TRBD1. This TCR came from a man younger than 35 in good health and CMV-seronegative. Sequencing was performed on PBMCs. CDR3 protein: CASSRLTGNSPLHF. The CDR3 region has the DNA TGTGCCAGCAGCAGGTTGACAGGGAATTCACCCCTCCACTTT.